The sample holds a few counts of the clone carrying this T cell receptor beta chain. Sequenced by immunoSEQ multiplex PCR; TCRdb stores in-frame clones only, minus some. Here the sample spans approximately 100,000 clones, around nine tenths being singletons. The V and J ends lost 8 bases and 5 bases, in that order; junction bases with no gene match: 11. Germline V gives CDR1 SEHNR, CDR2 FQNEAQ (reference sequence). CDR3 size: 15 residues. The sample comes from a study of T cell responses to AZD1222 COVID-19 vaccine. The input for sequencing was peripheral blood, taken on day 0 of AZD1222 vaccination. The TCR sequence derives from an adult in good health. This rearrangement joins TRBV7-9 to TRBJ1-4, with 7 bases identical to TRBD1. CDR3 protein: CASSPADRQNEKLFF. CDR3 nucleotides: TGTGCCAGCTCCCCTGCGGACAGGCAAAATGAAAAACTGTTTTTT.